This T cell receptor (beta chain) was sequenced during a study of blood T cell repertoires in COVID-19. About the study: Nucleic acid was either cDNA or gDNA, and it came from T cells, B-cell-depleted T cells, or PBMCs.

The CDR3 has 16 residues. With 1 base clipped from V and 7 bases from J, the junction kept 7 bases outside the gene matches. Germline CDR1 is LGHDT and CDR2 is YNNKEL (reference sequence). One Seattle source followed patients from active infection through their disease course. In the source study's methods: Counts of nucleated cells, estimated from reference gene primer amplification, were obtained. The data were produced by immunoSEQ multiplex PCR, yet TCRdb's version contains in-frame clones alone and is incomplete. That table is the source of V, J and clone size, and D and trimming were worked out from the DNA. Of 250,000 to 350,000 clones in the sample, about 88% are singletons; the top ten hold 10% to 15%. This clone was seen a handful of times.

The sequencing sample was made of peripheral blood. The sequence was collected from a woman between 65 and 79 years old with COVID-19, enrolled during active disease. The chain is built from TRBV3-1 (or the pseudogene TRBV3-2) and TRBJ1-6; 7 bases are shared with TRBD1. CDR3 sequence reads: CASSQGSDRSNSPLHF. In nucleotides, the CDR3 is TGTGCCAGCAGCCAAGGTTCGGACAGGTCAAATTCACCCCTCCACTTT.